Listed below are T cell receptor beta chains from one sample, sequenced in a study of cytotoxic CD8 clonotypes in ibrutinib-treated CLL. Sequenced by immunoSEQ multiplex PCR; TCRdb stores in-frame clones only, minus some. Of fewer than 20,000 clones detected, around three fifths appear once; the ten largest clones hold 20% to 30%. The sequencing used PBMCs, collected after 12 months of ibrutinib treatment. These receptors all come from a human donor with chronic lymphocytic leukemia. The CDR3 runs from the conserved cysteine through the conserved F or W. A D gene is named only where the DNA matches it firmly. Not all rows give a size; the values are once, few, many and, for expanded clones, a class.

D gene	V gene	J gene	clone size	CDR3 DNA	CDR3 protein
-	TRBV9	TRBJ2-3	-	TGTGCCAGCAGCGTAGCGCCGGTCACAGATACGCAGTATTTT	CASSVAPVTDTQYF
-	TRBV7-9	TRBJ2-7	few	TGTGCCAGCAGCTTAGGAGAAGGACAGAGCTACGAGCAGTACTTC	CASSLGEGQSYEQYF
-	TRBV5-8	TRBJ2-3	-	TGTGCCAGCAGCTTGGGTGGCAGGGATGGAGATACGCAGTATTTT	CASSLGGRDGDTQYF
TRBD1	TRBV28	TRBJ2-7	few	TGTGCCAGCACCTCAGCCGGGACAGCAAAGGACTACGAGCAGTACTTC	CASTSAGTAKDYEQYF
-	TRBV18	TRBJ2-2	few	TGTGCCAGCTCACCAAACGGGGAGAACACCGGGGAGCTGTTTTTT	CASSPNGENTGELFF
TRBD2	TRBV29-1	TRBJ2-5	-	TGCAGCGCCCTTAGCGGGATTAGGGAGACCCAGTACTTC	CSALSGIRETQYF
TRBD1	TRBV6-1	TRBJ2-1	-	TGTGCCAGCAGTGAAGCGGTCAGGACAGGCTACAATGAGCAGTTCTTC	CASSEAVRTGYNEQFF
TRBD2	TRBV30	TRBJ2-5	once	TGTGCCTGGAGTGTAGGGGCGGGAGGAGAGACCCAGTACTTC	CAWSVGAGGETQYF
-	TRBV30	TRBJ2-3	-	TGTGCCTGGAGTGTAGGGGCGACTAGCACAGATACGCAGTATTTT	CAWSVGATSTDTQYF
-	TRBV7-2	TRBJ2-2	-	TGTGCCAGGAAGCACGGGATAGGGCCCCCCGGGGAGCTGTTTTTT	CARKHGIGPPGELFF
-	TRBV7-9	TRBJ2-7	few	TGTGCCAGCAGCGCCCCAGGTATCCACGAGCAGTACTTC	CASSAPGIHEQYF
TRBD2	TRBV5-6	TRBJ2-2	-	TGTGCCAGCAGCTGGTATAGCGGGAGGGCGAACACCGGGGAGCTGTTTTTT	CASSWYSGRANTGELFF
TRBD2	TRBV2	TRBJ2-2	few	TGTGCCAGCACCGAAGGTCTAGCGGGGTACACCGGGGAGCTGTTTTTT	CASTEGLAGYTGELFF
TRBD2	TRBV6-4	TRBJ2-3	few	TGTGCCAGCAGTGTTACAGCGGGAAGCACAGATACGCAGTATTTT	CASSVTAGSTDTQYF
-	TRBV30	TRBJ1-5	-	TGTGCCTGGAGTGTACCAAATCAGAATCAGCCCCAGCATTTT	CAWSVPNQNQPQHF
TRBD2	TRBV10-3	TRBJ2-7	few	TGTGCCATCAGACCACTAGCGGGAGGTTACGAGCAGTACTTC	CAIRPLAGGYEQYF
TRBD2	TRBV5-1	TRBJ2-5	-	TGCGCCAGCAGCTTGGCTAGCGGGAGGGAGACCCAGTACTTC	CASSLASGRETQYF
-	TRBV30	TRBJ2-2	-	TGTGCCTGGAGTTCGTCGGGAAGCCAGGCCGGGGAGCTGTTTTTT	CAWSSSGSQAGELFF
-	TRBV29-1	TRBJ1-1	once	TGCAGCGTTGTGAGCACTGAAGCTTTCTTT	CSVVSTEAFF
-	TRBV28	TRBJ1-2	-	TGTGCCAGCAGCCAAGGGGCGAACTATGGCTACACCTTC	CASSQGANYGYTF
-	TRBV5-5	TRBJ2-1	-	TGTGCCAGCAGCTTGGGGTTTGATGAGCAGTTCTTC	CASSLGFDEQFF
TRBD2	TRBV4-1	TRBJ2-1	-	TGCGCCAGCAGCCAAGATGTTCGACTAGCGGGAGGCGGTGAGCAGTTCTTC	CASSQDVRLAGGGEQFF
-	TRBV4-1	TRBJ2-7	many	TGCGCCAGCAGCCAAGTGGGGTATCAGCAGTACTTC	CASSQVGYQQYF
TRBD2	TRBV7-3	TRBJ2-1	-	TGTGCCAGCAGTTTGTCTAGCGGGAGACACAATGAGCAGTTCTTC	CASSLSSGRHNEQFF
-	TRBV11-2	TRBJ2-3	-	TGTGCCAGCAGCTTAAGGGCTATTGGCGGTTATGTGGATACGCAGTATTTT	CASSLRAIGGYVDTQYF
TRBD1	TRBV28	TRBJ1-2	-	TGTGCCAGCAGTTTAACTCAGGGGGCCAGTAACTATGGCTACACCTTC	CASSLTQGASNYGYTF
TRBD2	TRBV11-3	TRBJ2-1	once	TGTGCCAGCAGCTTTTCGGGGGGCTCCTACAATGAGCAGTTCTTC	CASSFSGGSYNEQFF
TRBD1	TRBV11-3	TRBJ1-1	-	TGTGCCAGCAGCTGGACAGGGGGCACTGAAGCTTTCTTT	CASSWTGGTEAFF
-	TRBV30	TRBJ2-7	few	TGTGCCTGGAGTGGGGGAGTCCACGAGCAGTACTTC	CAWSGGVHEQYF
-	TRBV6-1	TRBJ2-7	-	TGTGCCAGCAGTGATCAACCAGCCGTCCTTACAGGGTACGAGCAGTACTTC	CASSDQPAVLTGYEQYF
-	TRBV28	TRBJ2-7	-	TGTGCCAGCAGTTTAGGCCGGGACTACGAGCAGTACTTC	CASSLGRDYEQYF